A single sample is the source of the 20 T cell receptor beta chains below, sequenced in a study of shared clonotypes between healthy human individuals (dated by TCRdb to the early 2020s). Library generation was performed with the immunoSEQ multiplex PCR assay. Drawn from immuneACCESS, this table holds only the in-frame rearrangements with V and J called that TCRdb kept. Clones are partly lost; checked studies trace under half to an unresolved V gene and leave the rest unexplained. The sample has some 2 million clones on record, approximately 95% of them singletons. Clones ranked in the top ten supply under 1.5% of the sample. For the CD8 naive samples, CD45RO-negative cells were positively selected for CCR7, yielding a CD45RA+CCR7+ population from which TemRA cells were excluded. Sample: naive CD8+ T cells sorted from blood. Reading the label with the study, this specimen's cell subset or site is: CD45RA+CCR7+. The receptors were gathered from a man between 18 and 29 years old in good health.

This rearrangement joins TRBV4-1 to TRBJ2-7; D might be TRBD2 (5 bases). Germline-derived CDR1 and CDR2 are MGHRA and YSYEKL. The CDR3 is made up of 12 amino acids. The V gene lost 3 bases and the J gene lost 5 bases, with 8 bases spanning the gap. This CDR3 is CASSQGANEQYF. CDR3 sequence (DNA): TGCGCCAGCAGCCAGGGAGCTAACGAGCAGTACTTC.

The J gene is TRBJ2-1, the V gene TRBV9, with 7 positions matching TRBD1. This CDR3 has 15 amino acids. Germline CDR1 and CDR2: SGDLS and YYNGEE. The trim removed 4 bases at V and 5 bases at J, leaving 9 bases unmatched. The CDR3 reads CASSTTGQDHNEQFF. DNA for the CDR3: TGTGCCAGCAGCACCACCGGACAGGACCACAATGAGCAGTTCTTC.

The rearrangement joins TRBV7-9 to TRBJ2-7, with D perhaps TRBD1 (6 bases). CDR1 and CDR2 (germline): SEHNR, FQNEAQ (reference sequence). Trimming pared 0 bases from V and 5 bases from J, leaving 14 bases between. The CDR3 is 15 residues long. CDR3 sequence (DNA): TGTGCCAGCAGCTTAGCCTCCGGGACAATCCACGAGCAGTACTTC. It yields the protein CASSLASGTIHEQYF. Using reference TRBV7-9 and TRBJ2-7 for the parts outside the CDR3, the full variable domain is DTGVSQNPRHKITKRGQNVTFRCDPISEHNRLYWYRQTLGQGPEFLTYFQNEAQLEKSRLLSDRFSAERPKGSFSTLEIQRTEQGDSAMYLCASSLASGTIHEQYFGPGTRLTVT.

The CDR3 loop reads CASSQDPDSGEITDTQYF. DNA of the CDR3: TGCGCCAGCAGCCAAGATCCCGATAGCGGGGAAATCACAGATACGCAGTATTTT. This chain connects TRBV4-3 to TRBJ2-3; 8 nucleotides align to TRBD2. Per germline, CDR1 LGHNA and CDR2 YSLEER. With 0 bases clipped from V and 2 bases from J, the junction kept 10 bases outside the gene matches. CDR3 length equals 18 residues.

The rearrangement uses TRBV5-6 and TRBJ2-5; possible D gene TRBD1, 6 bases. The germline gives CDR1 SGHDT, CDR2 YYEEEE. This CDR3 spans 14 amino acids. V was shortened by 4 bases and J by 1 base, with 11 bases between the two germline ends. The DNA of the CDR3 is TGTGCCAGCAGCCGCCCGGACAGCCAAGAGACCCAGTACTTC. Protein product: CASSRPDSQETQYF.

The count of this clone is one. Other DNA sequences within the sample encode an identical CDR3. The genes are TRBV6-5 and TRBJ2-7; D is undetermined. Trimming took 0 bases from V and 7 from J, leaving 10 bases between them. The CDR3 covers 13 residues. The V gene's germline CDR1 is MNHEY and CDR2 SVGAGI. CDR3 sequence: CASSYSNSREQYF. CDR3 bases: TGTGCCAGCAGTTACTCGAATTCAAGGGAGCAGTACTTC.

The rearrangement uses TRBV2 and TRBJ2-1, with 13 positions matching TRBD2. Per the germline V gene, CDR1 is SNHLY and CDR2 is FYNNEI. Germline trimming cut 8 bases from V and 8 bases from J; bases unmatched to any gene: 6. The CDR3 has 14 amino acids. The CDR3 protein is CASFGLAGVDEQFF. CDR3 nucleotides: TGTGCCAGCTTTGGACTAGCGGGGGTGGATGAGCAGTTCTTC.

Concerning this clone: Other nucleotide sequences in the sample specify the same CDR3. The J gene is TRBJ2-5, the V gene TRBV6-5; no clear D gene. Germline V CDR1 and CDR2: MNHEY, SVGAGI. The V and J ends lost 2 bases and 4 bases respectively, with 5 bases between them. This CDR3 is built from 12 residues. The CDR3 here is CASSYNGETQYF. In DNA form, the CDR3 reads TGTGCCAGCAGTTACAACGGAGAGACCCAGTACTTC.

The chain links TRBV27 to TRBJ1-2; D ambiguous. Per germline, CDR1 MNHEY and CDR2 SMNVEV (reference sequence). This CDR3 contains 15 residues. Trimming shortened V by 0 bases and J by 7 bases, and 15 bases separated the two germline ends. The CDR3 nucleotides read TGTGCCAGCAGTTTATCGCCGCAGGTGATCGGTGGCTACACCTTC. Its translation: CASSLSPQVIGGYTF.

The chain links TRBV6-5 to TRBJ2-1, with TRBD2 matching over 16 bases. CDR3 length: 15 amino acids. Trimming cost V 5 bases and J 12 bases; bases outside gene matches: 7. Germline V gene sequence: CDR1 MNHEY, CDR2 SVGAGI. The CDR3 is CASSPGLAGGPVQFF. Here the CDR3 DNA reads TGTGCCAGCAGTCCGGGACTAGCGGGGGGGCCGGTGCAGTTCTTC.

The chain carries TRBV30 and TRBJ1-1; TRBD1 matches at 7 bases. J was trimmed by 0 bases and V by 1 base; bases with no gene match: 11. This CDR3 comprises 17 residues. The germline V gene encodes CDR1 GTSNPN and CDR2 SVGIG (reference sequence). The CDR3 loop reads CAWSAPPWTGLNTEAFF. CDR3 nucleotide sequence: TGTGCCTGGAGTGCCCCCCCTTGGACAGGACTGAACACTGAAGCTTTCTTT.

V gene TRBV7-2 combines with J gene TRBJ1-1; no definite D call. Germline V gene data show CDR1 as SGHTA and CDR2 as FQGNSA. Trimming pared 3 bases from V and 2 bases from J, leaving 16 bases between. The CDR3 runs to 16 residues. CDR3: CASSFAISSDNTEAFF. The CDR3 coding sequence is TGTGCCAGCAGCTTCGCCATATCGTCCGATAACACTGAAGCTTTCTTT.

CDR3 bases: TGTGCCAGCAGCTTGGAAACAGCGGGGGCCACAGATACGCAGTATTTT. It codes for CASSLETAGATDTQYF. V is TRBV5-4 and J is TRBJ2-3; 8 bases are a match to TRBD2. Unmatched junction bases numbered 5, after V lost 0 bases and J lost 2 bases. This CDR3 comprises 16 residues. Germline V gene sequence: CDR1 SGHNT, CDR2 YYREEE (reference sequence). The full variable domain, with the rest looked up from reference TRBV5-4 and TRBJ2-3, is ETGVTQSPTHLIKTRGQQVTLRCSSQSGHNTVSWYQQALGQGPQFIFQYYREEENGRGNFPPRFSGLQFPNYSSELNVNALELDDSALYLCASSLETAGATDTQYFGPGTRLTVL.

In this sample, this clone turned up once. This chain joins TRBV27 and TRBJ2-1; 14 bases fit TRBD2. This CDR3 has 16 residues. Germline V gives CDR1 MNHEY, CDR2 SMNVEV (reference sequence). The trim removed 6 bases at V and 8 bases at J, leaving 9 bases unmatched. The CDR3 reads CASSPPGTSGSDEQFF. The CDR3 coding sequence is TGTGCCAGCAGCCCCCCCGGGACTAGCGGGAGTGATGAGCAGTTCTTC.

This clone was detected only once. This sequence joins TRBV9 and TRBJ1-3; no firm D call. The germline V and J ends were trimmed by 0 bases and 8 bases, with 12 bases remaining between them. Germline V lookup: CDR1 SGDLS, CDR2 YYNGEE. This CDR3 region has 14 residues. DNA of the CDR3: TGTGCCAGCAGCGTAGCTGGTGGGGTAGACACCATATATTTT. It translates to CASSVAGGVDTIYF. The variable domain in full, with the rest retrieved from reference TRBV9 and TRBJ1-3, is DSGVTQTPKHLITATGQRVTLRCSPRSGDLSVYWYQQSLDQGLQFLIQYYNGEERAKGNILERFSAQQFPDLHSELNLSSLELGDSALYFCASSVAGGVDTIYFGEGSWLTVV.

The chain couples TRBV6-1 to TRBJ2-7; 9 bases match TRBD1. The CDR3 consists of 16 residues. Germline CDR1 MNHNS, CDR2 SASEGT. Trimming removed 2 bases from V and 2 bases from J; junction bases left unmatched: 7. The CDR3: CASSELQGALPYEQYF. The DNA for the CDR3 is TGTGCCAGCAGTGAATTACAGGGGGCCCTACCCTACGAGCAGTACTTC.

The CDR3 loop reads CASSFTTVQETQYF. In nucleotides, the CDR3 is TGTGCCAGCAGCTTCACGACGGTTCAAGAGACCCAGTACTTC. The J gene is TRBJ2-5, the V gene TRBV6-6; the D is unclear. Germline CDR1 MNHNY, CDR2 SVGAGI (reference sequence). Trimming took 6 bases from V and 2 from J, leaving 13 bases between them. There are 14 residues in the CDR3.

The chain combines TRBV4-3 with TRBJ2-1, with 14 bases identical to TRBD2. Germline assignment: CDR1 LGHNA and CDR2 YSLEER. CDR3 length: 18 amino acids. The V and J ends lost 0 bases and 9 bases, in that order; junction bases with no gene match: 10. CDR3: CASSQEGGTSGRGGEQFF. As DNA, the CDR3 is TGCGCCAGCAGCCAAGAGGGGGGGACTAGCGGGAGAGGCGGTGAGCAGTTCTTC.

The chain joins TRBV14 to TRBJ2-7; 8 nucleotides line up with TRBD2. Trimming removed 0 bases from V and 3 bases from J; junction bases left unmatched: 22. The CDR3 has 21 residues. In germline, CDR1 is SGHDN, CDR2 FVKESK. This chain's CDR3 is CASSQEDPSGLTHFFGYEQYF. CDR3 nucleotides: TGTGCCAGCAGCCAAGAGGACCCTAGCGGGCTAACCCATTTCTTTGGCTACGAGCAGTACTTC.

This chain connects TRBV11-2 to TRBJ2-1; the D call may be TRBD1 or TRBD2 (5 bases each). Deletions cut 6 bases from V and 0 bases from J, with 12 bases between. Germline CDR1 SGHAT, CDR2 FQNNGV. CDR3 size: 15 residues. The CDR3 is CASRSRGGSYNEQFF. The CDR3 nucleotides read TGTGCCAGCAGGTCCCGTGGGGGCTCCTACAATGAGCAGTTCTTC.